Below are 19 T cell receptor beta chains sequenced from a single sample in a study of cytomegalovirus exposure and HLA in healthy donors. The primer mix had 60 Vbeta and 13 Jbeta primers. Sequenced by immunoSEQ multiplex PCR; TCRdb stores in-frame clones only, minus some. The table includes some 90,000 clones, about four fifths detected once. Source material: PBMCs. Every receptor here comes from a man aged 45-60 years in good health and CMV-seropositive.

The chain is built from TRBV5-4 and TRBJ2-1; D perhaps matches TRBD1 (6 bases). The germline V gene has CDR1 SGHNT and CDR2 YYREEE (reference sequence). The germline V and J ends were trimmed by 0 bases and 3 bases, with 16 bases remaining between them. The CDR3 contains 17 residues. The CDR3 is CASSLVPGVLVYNEQFF. In DNA form, the CDR3 reads TGTGCCAGCAGCTTGGTCCCAGGGGTGCTAGTCTACAATGAGCAGTTCTTC.

V gene TRBV6-5 combines with J gene TRBJ2-3, with 10 nucleotides matching TRBD2. Germline CDR1 is MNHEY and CDR2 is SVGAGI. V was clipped by 4 bases and J by 6 bases; unmatched bases: 7. CDR3 length: 15 residues. The CDR3: CASSSGLAARDTQYF. As DNA, the CDR3 is TGTGCCAGCAGTTCCGGACTAGCGGCTAGGGATACGCAGTATTTT.

The chain has TRBV4-1 and TRBJ1-4; D not certain. The CDR3 is 12 residues long. Germline V lookup: CDR1 MGHRA, CDR2 YSYEKL. V was trimmed by 4 bases and J by 8 bases, leaving 8 bases between them. This chain's CDR3 is CASSPNVEKLFF. CDR3 coding DNA: TGCGCCAGCAGCCCAAATGTCGAAAAACTGTTTTTT.

V and J are TRBV30 and TRBJ2-5, with D perhaps TRBD2 (5 bases). Germline values: CDR1 GTSNPN, CDR2 SVGIG (reference sequence). The CDR3 loop spans 11 amino acids. V lost 8 bases, J lost 2 bases, and 9 bases lay in between. The CDR3 here is CAREIQETQYF. Written as DNA, the CDR3 is TGTGCCAGGGAGATTCAAGAGACCCAGTACTTC.

The rearrangement joins TRBV28 to TRBJ1-1, with 8 bases identical to TRBD1. The CDR3 is 12 amino acids. CDR1 and CDR2 (germline): MDHEN, SYDVKM. V shed 4 bases, J shed 8 bases, and the junction held 3 bases outside the gene matches. The CDR3 DNA sequence: TGTGCCAGCAGTTGGGGACAGGCGGAAGCTTTCTTT. Translating gives CASSWGQAEAFF.

The chain has TRBV15 and TRBJ2-2, with a possible D match to TRBD2 (7 bases). The CDR3 runs 17 residues. V lost 0 bases to trimming and J lost 7 bases, with 18 bases between them. CDR1 and CDR2 (germline): LNHNV, YYDKDF (reference sequence). The DNA of the CDR3 is TGTGCCACCAGCAGAGATACCGGGGGGCGCCTAAGCGGGGAGCTGTTTTTT. As protein: CATSRDTGGRLSGELFF.

This clone was picked up one time. The V and J genes are TRBV18 and TRBJ1-3; the D gene is possibly TRBD1 (5 bases). Trimming shortened V by 2 bases and J by 4 bases, and 12 bases separated the two germline ends. The CDR3 spans 15 residues. Germline V gives CDR1 KGHSH, CDR2 LQKENI. CDR3 DNA sequence: TGTGCCAGCTCACCAAACAGGACCGGGGGAAACACCATATATTTT. It specifies CASSPNRTGGNTIYF.

The CDR3 here is CASSPPKGRRGYSEQYF. CDR3 in DNA: TGTGCCAGCAGCCCCCCGAAAGGGCGAAGAGGCTATAGCGAGCAGTACTTC. V gene TRBV5-4 combines with J gene TRBJ2-5; no clear D. TRBJ2-7 matches the DNA end more closely, so the J call is doubtful. CDR1 is SGHNT and CDR2 is YYREEE in the germline V gene (reference sequence). There are 17 residues in the CDR3.

V and J are TRBV9 and TRBJ1-5; the match to TRBD1 covers 7 bases. J was trimmed by 7 bases and V by 3 bases; bases with no gene match: 10. Germline-derived CDR1 and CDR2 are SGDLS and YYNGEE. This CDR3 spans 15 amino acids. The DNA of the CDR3 is TGTGCCAGCAGCGCCCTTTCAGGGGGGAACCAGCCCCAGCATTTT. Encoded protein: CASSALSGGNQPQHF.

The CDR3 loop reads CASSRTGGNSPLHF. Here the CDR3 DNA reads TGTGCCAGCAGTCGGACAGGGGGAAATTCACCCCTCCACTTT. V and J are TRBV6-5 and TRBJ1-6; 10 nucleotides match TRBD1. The CDR3 contains 14 residues. V shed 5 bases, J shed 7 bases, and the junction held 2 bases outside the gene matches. Germline V gives CDR1 MNHEY, CDR2 SVGAGI.

V usage is TRBV7-6 and J usage is TRBJ2-1; a possible D gene is TRBD2 (5 bases). The CDR3 has 13 residues. The V end lost 5 bases, the J end lost 9 bases, and 14 bases lay between the germline ends. The V gene's germline CDR1 is SGHVS and CDR2 FNYEAQ. The CDR3 nucleotides are TGTGCCAGCAGCCTCTCCGAGGGTACTGAGCAGTTCTTC. Amino acid sequence: CASSLSEGTEQFF.

In its sample, this clone was seen a few times. DNA for the CDR3: TGTGCCAGCAGTACCGGGACAGCGTACAATGAGCAGTTCTTC. Its translation is CASSTGTAYNEQFF. The gene calls are TRBV2 and TRBJ2-1; 7 nucleotides agree with TRBD1. Losses at the gene ends were 5 bases for V and 4 bases for J; bases not matched to a gene: 5. Germline values: CDR1 SNHLY, CDR2 FYNNEI. The CDR3 extends over 14 amino acids.

J is TRBJ2-7 and V is TRBV10-3; no clear D gene. The CDR3 runs to 11 residues. V lost 6 bases and J lost 3, with 6 bases in between. In germline, CDR1 is ENHRY, CDR2 SYGVKD. Here the CDR3 reads CAISSGYEQYF. CDR3 in DNA: TGTGCCATCAGCTCAGGCTACGAGCAGTACTTC.

The chain is built from TRBV10-1 and TRBJ1-5; TRBD1 might be the D (5 bases). The CDR3 sequence is 13 residues long. Germline CDR1 reads WNHNN; CDR2 reads SYGVQD (reference sequence). V was shortened by 9 bases and J by 13 bases, with 22 bases between the two germline ends. The CDR3 coding sequence is TGCGCCAGGGTCCCCCAGGGCCGAGGATGTCAGCATTTT. Amino acids: CARVPQGRGCQHF.

The CDR3 protein is CASGLDWTGGRGANVLTF. The DNA of the CDR3 is TGTGCTAGTGGTTTGGATTGGACAGGGGGACGAGGGGCCAACGTCCTGACTTTC. This chain uses TRBV12-5 with TRBJ2-6; 10 bases line up with TRBD1. The germline V gene has CDR1 LGHNT and CDR2 FRNRAP. CDR3 length: 18 amino acids. Trimming took 1 base from V and 4 from J; bases not matched to a gene: 7.

CDR3: CASSSPGSGKGEQYF. CDR3 bases: TGTGCCAGCAGCTCCCCTGGTAGCGGGAAGGGTGAGCAGTACTTC. The gene calls are TRBV27 and TRBJ2-7, with 8 bases fitting TRBD2. The CDR3 runs to 15 residues. The junction had 14 bases not matched to a gene; V was cut back by 6 bases and J by 7 bases. Germline CDR1 MNHEY, CDR2 SMNVEV (reference sequence).

This clone came up once. CDR3 protein: CASSPSDSHYGYTF. DNA for the CDR3: TGTGCCAGCAGTCCGTCGGACAGCCACTATGGCTACACCTTC. The chain links TRBV6-5 to TRBJ1-2, with D perhaps matching TRBD1 (6 bases). The V gene's germline CDR1 is MNHEY and CDR2 SVGAGI. With 5 bases removed from V and 3 bases from J, the gap between germline ends came to 13 bases. The CDR3 covers 14 residues.

The chain employs TRBV7-3 and TRBJ2-1; D might be TRBD1 (7 bases). Trimming removed 4 bases at V and 4 bases at J, with 17 bases between. The CDR3 is 16 amino acids. Germline CDR1 reads SGHTA; CDR2 reads FQGTGA. CDR3 sequence reads: CASSSQGGGIYNEQFF. DNA of the CDR3: TGTGCCAGCAGCTCCCAGGGGGGAGGAATTTACAATGAGCAGTTCTTC.

This clone was counted a few times. This chain connects TRBV7-2 to TRBJ2-7, with D tentatively TRBD2 (5 bases). Germline CDR1 SGHTA, CDR2 FQGNSA. There are 15 residues in the CDR3. V was cut by 2 bases and J by 1 base, with 12 bases left in between. This CDR3 is CASSLWGEESYEQYF. The DNA for the CDR3 is TGTGCCAGCAGCTTATGGGGAGAGGAATCCTACGAGCAGTACTTC.